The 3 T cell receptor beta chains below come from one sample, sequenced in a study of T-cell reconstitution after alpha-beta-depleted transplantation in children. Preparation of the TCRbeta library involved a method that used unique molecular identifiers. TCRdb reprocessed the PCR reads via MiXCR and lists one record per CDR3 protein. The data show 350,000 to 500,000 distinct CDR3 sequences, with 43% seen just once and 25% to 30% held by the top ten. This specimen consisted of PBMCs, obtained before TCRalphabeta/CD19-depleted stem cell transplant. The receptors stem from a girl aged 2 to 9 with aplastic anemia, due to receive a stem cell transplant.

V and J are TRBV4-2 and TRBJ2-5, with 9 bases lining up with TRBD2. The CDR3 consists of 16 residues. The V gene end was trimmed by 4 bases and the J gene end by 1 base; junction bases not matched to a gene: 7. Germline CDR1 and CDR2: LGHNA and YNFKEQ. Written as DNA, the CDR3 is TGTGCCAGCAGCCGGGCCTCTAGCGGGATCCAAGAGACCCAGTACTTC. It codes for CASSRASSGIQETQYF.

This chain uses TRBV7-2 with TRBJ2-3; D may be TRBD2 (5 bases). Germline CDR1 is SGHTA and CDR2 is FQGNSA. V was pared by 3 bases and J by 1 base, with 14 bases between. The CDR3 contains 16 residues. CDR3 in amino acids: CASSFKKLGGTDTQYF. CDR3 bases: TGTGCCAGCAGCTTCAAAAAGCTCGGGGGCACAGATACGCAGTATTTT. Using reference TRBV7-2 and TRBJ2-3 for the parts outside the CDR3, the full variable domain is GAGVSQSPSNKVTEKGKDVELRCDPISGHTALYWYRQSLGQGLEFLIYFQGNSAPDKSGLPSDRFSAERTGGSVSTLTIQRTQQEDSAVYLCASSFKKLGGTDTQYFGPGTRLTVL.

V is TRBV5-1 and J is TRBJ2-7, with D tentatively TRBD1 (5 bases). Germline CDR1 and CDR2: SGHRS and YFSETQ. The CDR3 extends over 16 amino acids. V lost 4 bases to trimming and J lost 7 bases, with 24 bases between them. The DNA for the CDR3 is TGCGCCAGCAGCCGCGCTCCGGACACCCTGTATGGGGAGCAGTACTTC. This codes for CASSRAPDTLYGEQYF.